These 19 T cell receptor beta chains originate from one sample sequenced in a study of control samples from healthy donors and cancer patients. Profiled with immunoSEQ multiplex PCR; TCRdb holds only in-frame clones, not every one. The sample contains around 150,000 clones, roughly 90% of which appear only once. What was sequenced was blood. The receptors derive from a man aged 25 to 40 in good health.

V usage is TRBV15 and J usage is TRBJ2-1; D is possibly TRBD1 or TRBD2 (5 bases each). The CDR3 is made up of 17 amino acids. V gave up 0 bases and J gave up 7 bases, with 19 bases separating them. Germline V gene lookup returns CDR1 LNHNV and CDR2 YYDKDF (reference sequence). CDR3 sequence: CATSRDLYGALRNEQFF. Written as DNA, the CDR3 is TGTGCCACCAGCAGAGACCTTTACGGGGCCCTTCGGAATGAGCAGTTCTTC.

The chain has TRBV5-1 and TRBJ1-1, with TRBD1 as a possible D gene (5 bases). CDR3 length: 13 amino acids. CDR1 is SGHRS and CDR2 is YFSETQ in the germline V gene. V lost 2 bases, J lost 6 bases, and 11 bases lay in between. The CDR3 loop is CASSLGAKAEAFF. The DNA for the CDR3 is TGCGCCAGCAGCTTAGGGGCGAAAGCTGAAGCTTTCTTT.

The chain combines TRBV6-5 with TRBJ1-1; possibly TRBD1 for D (5 bases). The CDR3 totals 15 residues. The germline V gene has CDR1 MNHEY and CDR2 SVGAGI. V lost 7 bases and J 2 bases, leaving 17 bases between the germline ends. CDR3 in DNA: TGTGCCAGCACGAAGATGGGGCAGGGCAACACTGAAGCTTTCTTT. It specifies CASTKMGQGNTEAFF.

The J gene is TRBJ1-5, the V gene TRBV19, with D unresolved. Germline values: CDR1 LNHDA, CDR2 SQIVND (reference sequence). Trimming cost V 7 bases and J 7 bases, with 20 bases left between them. CDR3 length: 15 amino acids. The CDR3 DNA reads TGTGCCAGTACTTTCCCTCAGGCAGGAGGCCAGCCCCAGCATTTT. Amino acids: CASTFPQAGGQPQHF.

This chain joins TRBV11-2 and TRBJ1-1, with D unclear. Germline CDR1 is SGHAT and CDR2 is FQNNGV. The CDR3 runs to 13 residues. With 7 bases removed from V and 1 base from J, the gap between germline ends came to 10 bases. The CDR3 reads CASTPKTNTEAFF. The CDR3 nucleotides read TGTGCCAGCACCCCCAAGACGAACACTGAAGCTTTCTTT.

The chain joins TRBV28 to TRBJ1-2; D might be TRBD1 (5 bases). The CDR3 length is 15 residues. Germline V gene lookup returns CDR1 MDHEN and CDR2 SYDVKM. V lost 4 bases and J 0 bases, leaving 12 bases between the germline ends. CDR3 DNA: TGTGCCAGCAGTTCAGGGACTTTATCTAACTATGGCTACACCTTC. Its translation: CASSSGTLSNYGYTF.

The gene calls are TRBV11-2 and TRBJ1-1, with TRBD1 matching over 10 bases. CDR1 and CDR2 from the germline V gene are SGHAT and FQNNGV. The CDR3 length is 17 residues. Trimming took 4 bases from V and 1 from J; bases not matched to a gene: 9. The CDR3 protein is CASSSGRDRGENTEAFF. CDR3 nucleotide sequence: TGTGCCAGCAGCTCTGGGAGGGACAGGGGTGAGAACACTGAAGCTTTCTTT.

J is TRBJ2-7 and V is TRBV9, with 7 bases aligning to TRBD1. The CDR3 is made up of 17 amino acids. Germline V gives CDR1 SGDLS, CDR2 YYNGEE. The junction had 15 bases not matched to a gene; V was cut back by 0 bases and J by 6 bases. The CDR3 region has the DNA TGTGCCAGCAGCGTAGGAGGTATAGGGGGCGGTTACGTCGAGCAGTACTTC. This gives the protein CASSVGGIGGGYVEQYF.

V gene TRBV6-5 combines with J gene TRBJ2-2; TRBD1 might be the D (5 bases). CDR3 length: 14 residues. Looked up from germline, CDR1 is MNHEY and CDR2 is SVGAGI. V was trimmed by 5 bases and J by 12 bases, leaving 19 bases between them. CDR3 bases: TGTGCCAGCAGTCGACGGACATCCTTAGGGCAGCTGTTTTTT. Protein sequence: CASSRRTSLGQLFF.

The chain links TRBV12-3 or TRBV12-4 to TRBJ2-1; a weak D match, TRBD2 (7 bases). This CDR3 comprises 12 residues. Trimming pared 6 bases from V and 9 bases from J, leaving 12 bases between. CDR3 in amino acids: CASSWGGPEQFF. CDR3 coding DNA: TGTGCCAGCAGCTGGGGGGGCCCTGAGCAGTTCTTC.

The sample holds a few counts of this clone. The same CDR3 can be traced to other DNA sequences in this sample. This chain uses TRBV3-1 (or the pseudogene TRBV3-2) with TRBJ1-2; D is ambiguous. This CDR3 has 11 amino acids. Trimming removed 1 base from V and 4 bases from J, with 1 base in between. Germline V gene data show CDR1 as LGHDT and CDR2 as YNNKEL (reference sequence). In nucleotides, the CDR3 is TGTGCCAGCAGCCAAGGCTATGGCTACACCTTC. Protein sequence: CASSQGYGYTF.

This sequence joins TRBV7-2 and TRBJ2-1; D is unclear. Per germline, CDR1 SGHTA and CDR2 FQGNSA. The ends were cut back, 1 base at V and 8 bases at J, with 6 bases in the middle. The CDR3 is 12 residues long. For the CDR3, the DNA is TGTGCCAGCAGCTTAGGTGGGGATGAGCAGTTCTTC. It specifies CASSLGGDEQFF.

V and J are TRBV5-1 and TRBJ2-3; weak D call: TRBD2 (5 bases). Germline V gene lookup returns CDR1 SGHRS and CDR2 YFSETQ. V lost 0 bases to trimming and J lost 1 base, with 12 bases between them. CDR3 length equals 16 residues. CDR3 protein: CASSLGSSGGTDTQYF. The CDR3 DNA sequence: TGCGCCAGCAGCTTGGGGTCTTCCGGGGGCACAGATACGCAGTATTTT.

This sequence joins TRBV25-1 and TRBJ1-2, with a weak D call TRBD1 (6 bases). This CDR3 has 15 residues. Germline V gives CDR1 MGHDK, CDR2 SYGVNS. Trimming pared 4 bases from V and 2 bases from J, leaving 14 bases between. CDR3 in DNA: TGTGCCAGCAGTGGACAAGGGCAGGGGAACTATGGCTACACCTTC. This codes for CASSGQGQGNYGYTF.

A single count supports this clone. The rearrangement uses TRBV7-3 and TRBJ1-5; D is unresolved. The CDR3 has 12 residues. Germline V gene sequence: CDR1 SGHTA, CDR2 FQGTGA. Trimming removed 1 base from V and 2 bases from J, with 0 bases in between. CDR3 DNA: TGTGCCAGCAGCTTAAGCAATCAGCCCCAGCATTTT. Its protein product is CASSLSNQPQHF.

In regard to this clone: Germline and junction disagree at one end, which may indicate a read error. This sequence joins TRBV3-1 (or the pseudogene TRBV3-2) and TRBJ1-2; tentatively, D is TRBD1 (5 bases). This CDR3 is 17 amino acids long. The germline V gene encodes CDR1 LGHDT and CDR2 YNNKEL (reference sequence). CDR3 protein: CASGQEKVRGTKYGYTF. CDR3 bases: TGTGCCAGCGGCCAAGAGAAGGTGAGGGGCACCAAGTATGGCTACACCTTC.

The chain has TRBV27 and TRBJ1-1; D not certain. Germline V gives CDR1 MNHEY, CDR2 SMNVEV (reference sequence). V lost 5 bases and J 0 bases, leaving 10 bases between the germline ends. The CDR3 contains 14 residues. The CDR3 DNA reads as TGTGCCAGCAGTGTCGGACCGATGAACACTGAAGCTTTCTTT. This translates into CASSVGPMNTEAFF.

The chain has TRBV1 and TRBJ2-7; TRBD2 reflects the table's D call only, with no check against the DNA. TRBV1 represents a pseudogene. The CDR3 length is 16 residues. The DNA of the CDR3 is TGCACCAGCAGCCAAGAAACTCTAGCGGGCTCCTACGAGCAGTACTTC. Amino acids: CTSSQETLAGSYEQYF.

The chain is built from TRBV4-3 and TRBJ2-7, with D possibly being TRBD2 (6 bases). CDR1 is LGHNA, CDR2 YSLEER, per germline. The CDR3 runs 14 residues. V was trimmed by 1 base and J by 3 bases, leaving 10 bases between them. The CDR3 nucleotides are TGCGCCAGCAGCCAAGGGAGGGAGCGCTACGAGCAGTACTTC. Translating gives CASSQGRERYEQYF.